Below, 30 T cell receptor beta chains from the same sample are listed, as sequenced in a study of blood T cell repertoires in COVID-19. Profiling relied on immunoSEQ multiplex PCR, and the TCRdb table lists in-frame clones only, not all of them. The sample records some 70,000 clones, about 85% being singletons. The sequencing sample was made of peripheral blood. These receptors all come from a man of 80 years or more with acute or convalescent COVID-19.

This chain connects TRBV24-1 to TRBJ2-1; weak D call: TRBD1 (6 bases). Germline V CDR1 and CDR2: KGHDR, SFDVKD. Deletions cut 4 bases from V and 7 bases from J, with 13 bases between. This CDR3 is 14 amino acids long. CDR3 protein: CATSELRRGNEQFF. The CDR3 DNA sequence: TGTGCCACCAGTGAACTACGAAGGGGGAATGAGCAGTTCTTC.

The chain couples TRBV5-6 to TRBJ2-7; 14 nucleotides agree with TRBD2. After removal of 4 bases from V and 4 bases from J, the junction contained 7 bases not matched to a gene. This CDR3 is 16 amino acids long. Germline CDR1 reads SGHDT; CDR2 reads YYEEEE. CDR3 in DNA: TGTGCCAGCAGCCTGGGGGGGACTAGCGGGAGTTACGAGCAGTACTTC. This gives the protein CASSLGGTSGSYEQYF.

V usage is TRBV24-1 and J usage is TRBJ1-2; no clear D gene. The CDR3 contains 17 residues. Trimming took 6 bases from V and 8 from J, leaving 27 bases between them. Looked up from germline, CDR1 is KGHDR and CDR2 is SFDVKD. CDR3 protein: CATSRGEVDRGLYGYTF. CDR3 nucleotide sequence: TGTGCCACCAGTCGTGGGGAGGTGGACCGTGGACTATACGGCTACACCTTC.

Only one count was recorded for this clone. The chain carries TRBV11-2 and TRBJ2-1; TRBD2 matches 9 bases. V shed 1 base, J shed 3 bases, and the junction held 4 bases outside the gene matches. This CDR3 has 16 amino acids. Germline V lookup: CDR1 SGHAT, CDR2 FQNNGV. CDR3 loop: CASSLVRAGGYNEQFF. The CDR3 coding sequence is TGTGCCAGCAGCTTAGTCCGAGCGGGAGGCTACAATGAGCAGTTCTTC.

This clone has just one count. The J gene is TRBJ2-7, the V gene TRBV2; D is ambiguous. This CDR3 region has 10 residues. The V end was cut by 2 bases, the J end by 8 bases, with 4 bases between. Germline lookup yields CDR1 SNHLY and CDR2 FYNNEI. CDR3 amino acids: CASSEQKQYF. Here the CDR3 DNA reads TGTGCCAGCAGTGAACAGAAGCAGTACTTC.

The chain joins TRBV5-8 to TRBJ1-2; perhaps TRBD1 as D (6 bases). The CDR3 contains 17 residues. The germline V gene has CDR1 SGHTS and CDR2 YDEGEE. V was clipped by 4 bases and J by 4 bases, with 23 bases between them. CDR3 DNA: TGTGCCAGCAGCCCCGGGGGGGGGCCGACCTTTAGCTATGGCTACACCTTC. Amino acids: CASSPGGGPTFSYGYTF.

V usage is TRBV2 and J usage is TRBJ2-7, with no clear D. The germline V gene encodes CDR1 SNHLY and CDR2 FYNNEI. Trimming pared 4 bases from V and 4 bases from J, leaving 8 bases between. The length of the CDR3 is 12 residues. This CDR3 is CASSVQYYEQYF. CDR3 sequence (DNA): TGTGCCAGCAGTGTACAGTATTACGAGCAGTACTTC.

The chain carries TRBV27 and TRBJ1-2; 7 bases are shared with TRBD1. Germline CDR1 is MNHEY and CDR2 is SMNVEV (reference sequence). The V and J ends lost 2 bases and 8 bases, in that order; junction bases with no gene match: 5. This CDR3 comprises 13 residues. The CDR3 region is CASSLDRVGGYTF. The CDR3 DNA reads TGTGCCAGCAGTTTAGACAGGGTGGGCGGCTACACCTTC.

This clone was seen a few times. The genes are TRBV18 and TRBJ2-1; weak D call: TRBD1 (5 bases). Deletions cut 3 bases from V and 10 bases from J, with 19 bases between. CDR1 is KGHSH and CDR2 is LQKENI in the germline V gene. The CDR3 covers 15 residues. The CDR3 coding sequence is TGTGCCAGCTCACCCCGAGGCGCGACAGTGGGGGAGCAGTTCTTC. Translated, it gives CASSPRGATVGEQFF.

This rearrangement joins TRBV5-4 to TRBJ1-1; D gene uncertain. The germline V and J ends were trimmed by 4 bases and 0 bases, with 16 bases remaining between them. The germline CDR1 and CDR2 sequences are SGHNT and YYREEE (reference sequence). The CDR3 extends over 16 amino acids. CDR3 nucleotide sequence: TGTGCCAGCAGCCCCCTAGAGGCCGATATGAACACTGAAGCTTTCTTT. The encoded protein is CASSPLEADMNTEAFF.

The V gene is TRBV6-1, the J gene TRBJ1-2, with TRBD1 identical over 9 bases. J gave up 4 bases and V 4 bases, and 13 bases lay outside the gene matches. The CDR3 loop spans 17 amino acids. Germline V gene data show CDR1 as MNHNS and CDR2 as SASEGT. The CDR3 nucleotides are TGTGCCAGCAGTGCCGGACAGGGGTACCTACTGGGCTATGGCTACACCTTC. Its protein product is CASSAGQGYLLGYGYTF.

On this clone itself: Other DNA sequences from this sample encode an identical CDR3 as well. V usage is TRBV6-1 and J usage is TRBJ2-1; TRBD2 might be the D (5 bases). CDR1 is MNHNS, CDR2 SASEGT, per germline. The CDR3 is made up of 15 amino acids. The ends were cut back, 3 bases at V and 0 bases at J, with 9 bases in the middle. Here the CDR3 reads CASSEGGGSYNEQFF. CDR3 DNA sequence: TGTGCCAGCAGTGAGGGCGGAGGCTCCTACAATGAGCAGTTCTTC.

The DNA for the CDR3 is TGTGCCTCCAGGGTCGGAGACTCTGGAAACACCATATATTTT. This sequence encodes CASRVGDSGNTIYF. V usage is TRBV19 and J usage is TRBJ1-3, with D possibly matching TRBD1 (5 bases). Germline V gene sequence: CDR1 LNHDA, CDR2 SQIVND (reference sequence). Trimming stripped 11 bases from V and 0 bases from J, with 14 bases between. CDR3 length: 14 residues.

Written as DNA, the CDR3 is TGTGCCAGCAGGAGGTACCAGTACCAAGAGACCCAGTACTTC. Amino acid sequence: CASRRYQYQETQYF. The J gene is TRBJ2-5, the V gene TRBV7-8; D is unclear. CDR1 and CDR2 from the germline V gene are SGHVS and FQNEAQ. There are 14 residues in the CDR3. V was shortened by 6 bases and J by 0 bases, with 11 bases between the two germline ends. Looking up the rest from reference TRBV7-8 and TRBJ2-5 gives the full variable domain: GAGVSQSPRYKVAKRGQDVALRCDPISGHVSLFWYQQALGQGPEFLTYFQNEAQLDKSGLPSDRFFAERPEGSVSTLKIQRTQQEDSAVYLCASRRYQYQETQYFGPGTRLLVL.

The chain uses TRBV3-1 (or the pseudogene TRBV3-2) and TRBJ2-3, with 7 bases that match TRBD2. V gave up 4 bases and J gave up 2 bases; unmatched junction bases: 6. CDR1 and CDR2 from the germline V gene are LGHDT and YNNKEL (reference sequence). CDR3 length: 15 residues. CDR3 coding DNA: TGTGCCAGCAGCCTCTCCGGGACTATCACAGATACGCAGTATTTT. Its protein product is CASSLSGTITDTQYF.

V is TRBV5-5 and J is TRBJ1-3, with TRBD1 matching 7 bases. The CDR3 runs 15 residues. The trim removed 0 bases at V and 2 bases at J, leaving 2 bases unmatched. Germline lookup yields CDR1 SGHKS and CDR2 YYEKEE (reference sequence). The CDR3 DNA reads TGTGCCAGCAGCTTGGTTACAGGGGCTGGAAACACCATATATTTT. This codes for CASSLVTGAGNTIYF.

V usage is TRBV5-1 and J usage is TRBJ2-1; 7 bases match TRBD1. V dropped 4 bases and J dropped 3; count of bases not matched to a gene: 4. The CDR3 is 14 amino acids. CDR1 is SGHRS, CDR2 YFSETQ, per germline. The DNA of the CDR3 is TGCGCCAGCAGCCCGGGACAGAGCTACAATGAGCAGTTCTTC. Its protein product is CASSPGQSYNEQFF.

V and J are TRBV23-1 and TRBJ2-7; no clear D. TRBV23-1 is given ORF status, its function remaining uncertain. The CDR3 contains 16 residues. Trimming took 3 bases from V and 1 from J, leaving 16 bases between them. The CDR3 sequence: CASSHRTDCGSYEQYF. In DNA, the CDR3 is TGCGCCAGCAGTCACCGTACTGACTGTGGATCCTACGAGCAGTACTTC.

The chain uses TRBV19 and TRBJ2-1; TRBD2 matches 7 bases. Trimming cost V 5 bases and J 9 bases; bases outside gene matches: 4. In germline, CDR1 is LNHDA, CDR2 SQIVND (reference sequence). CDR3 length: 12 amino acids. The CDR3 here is CASSAWGGEQFF. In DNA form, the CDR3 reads TGTGCCAGTAGTGCGTGGGGGGGTGAGCAGTTCTTC.

CDR3 protein: CASSLEGYEQYF. DNA for the CDR3: TGTGCCAGCAGTTTGGAGGGTTACGAGCAGTACTTC. The chain is built from TRBV12-3 or TRBV12-4 and TRBJ2-7; possibly TRBD2 for D (6 bases). CDR3 size: 12 residues. The ends were cut back, 3 bases at V and 4 bases at J, with 7 bases in the middle.

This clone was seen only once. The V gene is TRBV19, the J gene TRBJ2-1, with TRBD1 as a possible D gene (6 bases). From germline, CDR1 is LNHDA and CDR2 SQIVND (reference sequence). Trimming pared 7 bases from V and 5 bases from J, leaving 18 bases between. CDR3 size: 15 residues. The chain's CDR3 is CASKDRPTRDNEQFF. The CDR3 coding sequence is TGTGCCAGTAAAGACAGGCCAACAAGAGACAATGAGCAGTTCTTC.

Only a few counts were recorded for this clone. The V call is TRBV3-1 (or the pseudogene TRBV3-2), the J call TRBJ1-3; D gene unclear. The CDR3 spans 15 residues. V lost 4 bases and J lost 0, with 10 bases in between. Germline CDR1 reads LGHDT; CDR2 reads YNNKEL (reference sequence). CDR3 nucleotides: TGTGCCAGCAGCCTGGAGGCCGTCTCTGGAAACACCATATATTTT. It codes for CASSLEAVSGNTIYF.

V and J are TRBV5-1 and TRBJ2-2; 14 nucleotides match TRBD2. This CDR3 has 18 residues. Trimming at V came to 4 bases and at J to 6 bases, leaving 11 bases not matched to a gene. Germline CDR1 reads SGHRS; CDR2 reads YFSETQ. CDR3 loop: CASSIIIGLAGGAGELFF. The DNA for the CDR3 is TGCGCCAGCAGCATAATCATAGGACTAGCGGGAGGAGCCGGGGAGCTGTTTTTT.

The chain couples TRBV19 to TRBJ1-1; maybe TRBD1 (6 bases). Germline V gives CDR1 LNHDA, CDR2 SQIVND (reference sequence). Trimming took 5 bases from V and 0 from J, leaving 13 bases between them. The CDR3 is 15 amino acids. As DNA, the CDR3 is TGTGCCAGTAGTCCCCTCGACAGGCTGAACACTGAAGCTTTCTTT. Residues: CASSPLDRLNTEAFF.

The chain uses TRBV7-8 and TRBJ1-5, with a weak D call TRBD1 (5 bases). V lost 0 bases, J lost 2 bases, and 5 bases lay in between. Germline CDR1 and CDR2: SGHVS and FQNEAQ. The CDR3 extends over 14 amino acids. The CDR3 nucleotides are TGTGCCAGCAGCTTAGCAGGGGGCAATCAGCCCCAGCATTTT. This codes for CASSLAGGNQPQHF.

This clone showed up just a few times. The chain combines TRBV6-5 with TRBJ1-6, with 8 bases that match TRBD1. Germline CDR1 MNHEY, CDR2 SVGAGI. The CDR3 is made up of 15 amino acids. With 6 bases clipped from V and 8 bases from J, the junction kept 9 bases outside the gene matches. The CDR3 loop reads CASSPRTGRDSPLHF. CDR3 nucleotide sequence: TGTGCCAGCAGCCCCCGGACAGGGAGGGATTCACCCCTCCACTTT.

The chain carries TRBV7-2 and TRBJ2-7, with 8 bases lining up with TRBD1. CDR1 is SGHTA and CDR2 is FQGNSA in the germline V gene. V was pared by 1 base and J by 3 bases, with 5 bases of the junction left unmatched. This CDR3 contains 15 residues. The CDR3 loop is CASSLGTGTFYEQYF. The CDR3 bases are TGTGCCAGCAGCTTAGGGACAGGGACCTTCTACGAGCAGTACTTC.

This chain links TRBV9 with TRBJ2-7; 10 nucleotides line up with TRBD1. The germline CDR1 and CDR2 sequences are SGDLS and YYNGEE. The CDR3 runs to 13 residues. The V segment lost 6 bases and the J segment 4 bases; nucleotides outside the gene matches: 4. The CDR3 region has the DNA TGTGCCAGCACGGGGACAGGGGAATACGAGCAGTACTTC. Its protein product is CASTGTGEYEQYF.

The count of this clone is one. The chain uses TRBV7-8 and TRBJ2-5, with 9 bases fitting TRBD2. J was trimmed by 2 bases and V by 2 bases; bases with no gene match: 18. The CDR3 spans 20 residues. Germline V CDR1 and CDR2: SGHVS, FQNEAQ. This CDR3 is CASSLSRGGLAILRQETQYF. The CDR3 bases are TGTGCCAGCAGCTTATCCCGCGGGGGACTAGCTATTTTGAGACAAGAGACCCAGTACTTC.

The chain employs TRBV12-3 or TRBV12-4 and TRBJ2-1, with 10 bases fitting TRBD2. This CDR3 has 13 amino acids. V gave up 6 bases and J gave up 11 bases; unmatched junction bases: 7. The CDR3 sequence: CASRQTSGIKQFF. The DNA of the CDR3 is TGTGCCAGCAGGCAAACTAGCGGGATAAAGCAGTTCTTC.